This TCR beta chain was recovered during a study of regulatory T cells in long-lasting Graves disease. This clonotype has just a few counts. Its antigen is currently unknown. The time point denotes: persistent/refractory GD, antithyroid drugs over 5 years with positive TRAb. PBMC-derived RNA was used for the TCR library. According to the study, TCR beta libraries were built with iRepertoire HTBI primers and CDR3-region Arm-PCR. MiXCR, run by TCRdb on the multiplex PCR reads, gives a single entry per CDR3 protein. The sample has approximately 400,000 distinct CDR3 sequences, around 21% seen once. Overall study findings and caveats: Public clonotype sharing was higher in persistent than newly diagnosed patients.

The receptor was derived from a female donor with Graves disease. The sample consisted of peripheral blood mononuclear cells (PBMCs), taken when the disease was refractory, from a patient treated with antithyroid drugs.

CDR3 coding DNA: TGTGCCAGCAGCCTTCGACAGGGGTATTCTGACTACTTC. It specifies CASSLRQGYSDYF. This rearrangement joins TRBV7-2 to TRBJ2-7, with TRBD1 matching over 8 bases. The germline gives CDR1 SGHTA, CDR2 FQGNSA. With V trimmed by 5 bases and J by 13 bases, 13 bases remained unmatched. The CDR3 extends over 13 amino acids.